One and the same sample provided the 15 T cell receptor beta chains below, sequenced in a study of cytomegalovirus exposure and HLA in healthy donors. With 60 Vbeta and 13 Jbeta primers, the PCR was carried out. Assay: immunoSEQ multiplex PCR; the TCRdb copy retains only in-frame clones and omits some. The sample contains 100,000 to 150,000 clones, about 81% of which appear only once. The sample consisted of PBMCs. The receptors derive from a woman between 40 and 55 years old in good health and CMV-seropositive.

This clone has a handful of counts. This sample also contains other DNA sequences that code for the same CDR3. The chain carries TRBV18 and TRBJ1-1; D perhaps matches TRBD1 (5 bases). This CDR3 has 13 amino acids. Trimming left V 3 bases short and J 1 base short, with 6 bases between. Germline V gives CDR1 KGHSH, CDR2 LQKENI. The CDR3 is CASSPGQNTEAFF. The CDR3 DNA reads TGTGCCAGCTCACCCGGACAGAACACTGAAGCTTTCTTT.

The chain carries TRBV6-5 and TRBJ2-5, with TRBD2 as a possible D gene (5 bases). Looked up from germline, CDR1 is MNHEY and CDR2 is SVGAGI. The CDR3 has 15 amino acids. With 4 bases removed from V and 2 bases from J, the gap between germline ends came to 14 bases. This CDR3 reads CASSFAEGSQETQYF. In DNA form, the CDR3 reads TGTGCCAGCAGTTTCGCAGAGGGATCTCAAGAGACCCAGTACTTC.

This chain connects TRBV5-1 to TRBJ1-1; D remains ambiguous. Germline lookup yields CDR1 SGHRS and CDR2 YFSETQ. The length of the CDR3 is 15 residues. The ends were cut back, 3 bases at V and 1 base at J, with 13 bases in the middle. This chain's CDR3 is CASSWRTSGNTEAFF. CDR3 coding DNA: TGCGCCAGCAGCTGGCGAACTTCAGGGAACACTGAAGCTTTCTTT. Full variable domain (remainder filled in from reference TRBV5-1 and TRBJ1-1): KAGVTQTPRYLIKTRGQQVTLSCSPISGHRSVSWYQQTPGQGLQFLFEYFSETQRNKGNFPGRFSGRQFSNSRSEMNVSTLELGDSALYLCASSWRTSGNTEAFFGQGTRLTVV.

This clone was detected only once. The rearrangement uses TRBV2 and TRBJ2-7, with 7 bases lining up with TRBD1. This CDR3 comprises 14 residues. The germline V gene has CDR1 SNHLY and CDR2 FYNNEI. Trimming took 3 bases from V and 3 from J; bases not matched to a gene: 5. CDR3 amino acids: CASSDRAGGYEQYF. CDR3 sequence (DNA): TGTGCCAGCAGTGATAGGGCAGGGGGCTACGAGCAGTACTTC.

Worth noting for this clone: A junction boundary mismatches the germline segment, possibly from a read error. This chain connects TRBV27 to TRBJ1-2, with TRBD1 matching over 8 bases. CDR1 is MNHEY and CDR2 is SMNVEV in the germline V gene (reference sequence). This CDR3 is 13 amino acids long. CDR3 protein: CACRGLANYGYTF. The CDR3 DNA follows: TGTGCCTGCAGGGGGCTAGCTAACTATGGCTACACCTTC.

This clone was found once. J is TRBJ1-5 and V is TRBV30; D gene unclear. V was trimmed by 5 bases and J by 0 bases, leaving 8 bases between them. From germline, CDR1 is GTSNPN and CDR2 SVGIG (reference sequence). This CDR3 comprises 13 residues. CDR3 region: CAWATNSNQPQHF. The CDR3 nucleotides are TGTGCCTGGGCGACAAATAGCAATCAGCCCCAGCATTTT.

V and J are TRBV6-5 and TRBJ2-2; D is perhaps TRBD1 (6 bases). Trimming took off 6 bases at V and 5 bases at J, with 16 bases between the two ends. Germline V gene sequence: CDR1 MNHEY, CDR2 SVGAGI. This CDR3 has 15 amino acids. The CDR3 nucleotides read TGTGCCAGCAGAGGCAGGGGACGGTGGACCGGGGAGCTGTTTTTT. Its protein is CASRGRGRWTGELFF.

As DNA, the CDR3 is TGCGCCAGCAGCTTGAGGGGCCAAGAGACCCAGTACTTC. Translated, it gives CASSLRGQETQYF. The rearrangement links TRBV5-1 to TRBJ2-5, with D possibly TRBD1 on 5 matching bases. Germline V gene sequence: CDR1 SGHRS, CDR2 YFSETQ. The V end lost 1 base, the J end lost 1 base, and 5 bases lay between the germline ends. The CDR3 is 13 residues long.

The chain recombines TRBV7-3 with TRBJ2-7, with 8 bases lining up with TRBD1. The ends lost 4 bases at V and 5 bases at J; junction bases unmatched: 10. CDR1 is SGHTA and CDR2 is FQGTGA in the germline V gene. The CDR3 sequence is 15 residues long. The CDR3 coding sequence is TGTGCCAGCAGCTCAACCGGGACAGGAGCCCACGAGCAGTACTTC. This gives the protein CASSSTGTGAHEQYF.

This clone showed up just a few times. The chain links TRBV4-2 to TRBJ2-5; TRBD2 agrees at 9 bases. From germline, CDR1 is LGHNA and CDR2 YNFKEQ. Trimming cost V 0 bases and J 3 bases; bases outside gene matches: 14. The CDR3 loop spans 19 amino acids. The CDR3 sequence: CASSQDPPLAGAGKETQYF. The CDR3 DNA sequence: TGTGCCAGCAGCCAAGACCCCCCCTTAGCGGGGGCCGGGAAAGAGACCCAGTACTTC.

The V gene is TRBV9, the J gene TRBJ2-5, with D perhaps TRBD2 (6 bases). The V gene's germline CDR1 is SGDLS and CDR2 YYNGEE. V lost 0 bases to trimming and J lost 2 bases, with 11 bases between them. CDR3 length: 15 residues. CDR3 DNA: TGTGCCAGCAGCGTAGGGGGAGGCTTACAAGAGACCCAGTACTTC. It is translated as CASSVGGGLQETQYF.

The gene calls are TRBV28 and TRBJ1-5, with D perhaps matching TRBD1 (6 bases). Germline V CDR1 and CDR2: MDHEN, SYDVKM. This CDR3 region has 16 residues. Trimming pared 7 bases from V and 5 bases from J, leaving 21 bases between. The CDR3 spells CASNPDKQGNDQPQHF. CDR3 DNA sequence: TGTGCCAGCAATCCGGACAAACAGGGTAATGATCAGCCCCAGCATTTT.

The rearrangement links TRBV7-6 to TRBJ1-2; 9 nucleotides line up with TRBD1. Germline trimming cut 4 bases from V and 3 bases from J; bases unmatched to any gene: 6. This CDR3 has 15 residues. The germline CDR1 and CDR2 sequences are SGHVS and FNYEAQ. As DNA, the CDR3 is TGTGCCAGCAGCTCCCAGGACAGGGGCGACTATGGCTACACCTTC. Amino acid sequence: CASSSQDRGDYGYTF. The full variable domain, in which reference TRBV7-6 and TRBJ1-2 provide the parts outside the CDR3, is GAGVSQSPRYKVTKRGQDVALRCDPISGHVSLYWYRQALGQGPEFLTYFNYEAQQDKSGLPNDRFSAERPEGSISTLTIQRTEQRDSAMYRCASSSQDRGDYGYTFGSGTRLTVV.

The chain links TRBV9 to TRBJ2-5; perhaps TRBD2 as D (6 bases). V was trimmed by 3 bases and J by 3 bases, leaving 21 bases between them. Germline V gene lookup returns CDR1 SGDLS and CDR2 YYNGEE. This CDR3 is built from 17 residues. The CDR3 sequence: CASSGLASDITKETQYF. The CDR3 region has the DNA TGTGCCAGCAGCGGTTTGGCTAGCGACATTACCAAAGAGACCCAGTACTTC. The variable domain in full, with the rest retrieved from reference TRBV9 and TRBJ2-5, is DSGVTQTPKHLITATGQRVTLRCSPRSGDLSVYWYQQSLDQGLQFLIQYYNGEERAKGNILERFSAQQFPDLHSELNLSSLELGDSALYFCASSGLASDITKETQYFGPGTRLLVL.

The CDR3 bases are TGCGCCAGCAGCTTGGCCAGCAGGACAACTAACTATGGCTACACCTTC. This translates into CASSLASRTTNYGYTF. J is TRBJ1-2 and V is TRBV5-1; TRBD1 might be the D (5 bases). The CDR3 has 16 residues. Germline loops: CDR1 SGHRS, CDR2 YFSETQ. V was cut by 0 bases and J by 0 bases, with 12 bases left in between.